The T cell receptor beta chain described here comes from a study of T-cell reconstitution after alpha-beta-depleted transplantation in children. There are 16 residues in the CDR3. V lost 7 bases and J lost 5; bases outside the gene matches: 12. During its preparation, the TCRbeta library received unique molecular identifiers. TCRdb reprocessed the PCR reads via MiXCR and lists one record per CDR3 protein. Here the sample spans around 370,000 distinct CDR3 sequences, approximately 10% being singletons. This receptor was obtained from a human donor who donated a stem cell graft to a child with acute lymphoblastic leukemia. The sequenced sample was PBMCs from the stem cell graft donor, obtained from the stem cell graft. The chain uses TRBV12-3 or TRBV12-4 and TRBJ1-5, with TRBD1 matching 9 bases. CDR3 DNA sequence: TGTGCCAGCACTCTGGGGGACAGGGTGGAGGATCAGCCCCAGCATTTT. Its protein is CASTLGDRVEDQPQHF.